The 23 T cell receptor beta chains in this list originate from one sample, sequenced in a study of read filtering for tumor transcriptome and immune sequencing. From 300 to 400 ng of RNA, a library with molecular barcoded alpha/delta and beta/gamma adaptors was made. TCRdb re-called the reads through MiXCR, storing one row per CDR3 protein. The table shows approximately 90,000 distinct CDR3 sequences, with approximately 21% occurring only once. The sample comprised a population of CD138-negative cells sorted from bone marrow. These receptors were obtained from a donor at least 40 years old with multiple myeloma.

The chain links TRBV9 to TRBJ1-5; D is possibly TRBD1 (6 bases). The V end was cut by 3 bases, the J end by 8 bases, with 18 bases between. The CDR3 extends over 15 amino acids. Per germline, CDR1 SGDLS and CDR2 YYNGEE. This chain's CDR3 is CASSAGAGGLEPQHF. DNA for the CDR3: TGTGCCAGCAGCGCGGGGGCGGGGGGGTTGGAGCCCCAGCATTTT. The entire variable domain, with the rest obtained from reference TRBV9 and TRBJ1-5, is as follows: DSGVTQTPKHLITATGQRVTLRCSPRSGDLSVYWYQQSLDQGLQFLIQYYNGEERAKGNILERFSAQQFPDLHSELNLSSLELGDSALYFCASSAGAGGLEPQHFGDGTRLSIL.

The chain combines TRBV1 with TRBJ1-2; the D call of TRBD1 is as the table states it, not checked on the DNA. TRBV1 is a pseudogene. The CDR3 length is 16 residues. The CDR3 sequence: CTSSQPQVRVSYGYTF. In DNA, the CDR3 is TGCACCAGCAGCCAACCCCAGGTCAGGGTGAGCTATGGCTACACCTTC.

This clonotype was recorded at least ten times. J is TRBJ1-2 and V is TRBV5-1, with D perhaps TRBD1 (5 bases). CDR3 length equals 11 residues. V gave up 1 base and J gave up 11 bases, with 9 bases separating them. Germline-derived CDR1 and CDR2 are SGHRS and YFSETQ. DNA for the CDR3: TGCGCCAGCAGCTTGACGACAGAGTACACCTTC. Its protein is CASSLTTEYTF. The full variable domain, in which reference TRBV5-1 and TRBJ1-2 provide the parts outside the CDR3, is KAGVTQTPRYLIKTRGQQVTLSCSPISGHRSVSWYQQTPGQGLQFLFEYFSETQRNKGNFPGRFSGRQFSNSRSEMNVSTLELGDSALYLCASSLTTEYTFGSGTRLTVV.

A few counts support this clonotype. V and J are TRBV2 and TRBJ1-2, with a possible D match to TRBD1 (6 bases). V lost 2 bases and J 4 bases, leaving 17 bases between the germline ends. Germline loops: CDR1 SNHLY, CDR2 FYNNEI. The CDR3 contains 16 residues. The CDR3 DNA is TGTGCCAGCAGTGAACTTGCGGTCCCAGGGGCCTATGGCTACACCTTC. It yields the protein CASSELAVPGAYGYTF.

Details on this clonotype: A much larger clone lies one base from this, so it may be a read error. The chain uses TRBV11-2 and TRBJ1-4, with 11 positions matching TRBD1. Looked up from germline, CDR1 is SGHAT and CDR2 is FQNNGV. The CDR3 sequence is 15 residues long. As DNA, the CDR3 is TGTGCCAACAGCTCTCCGGGACAGGGGGATGAAAAACTGTTTTTT. Encoded protein: CANSSPGQGDEKLFF.

This clonotype was observed at least ten times. This chain links TRBV7-2 with TRBJ2-1, with D unclear. Trimming pared 0 bases from V and 0 bases from J, leaving 3 bases between. Germline V gene sequence: CDR1 SGHTA, CDR2 FQGNSA. This CDR3 comprises 14 residues. The CDR3 DNA reads TGTGCCAGCAGCTTAGCAAGCTCCTACAATGAGCAGTTCTTC. It codes for CASSLASSYNEQFF.

This clonotype has at least ten counts. The rearrangement links TRBV28 to TRBJ2-7; the match to TRBD2 covers 7 bases. This CDR3 region has 14 residues. Germline V gives CDR1 MDHEN, CDR2 SYDVKM. The trim removed 7 bases at V and 2 bases at J, leaving 8 bases unmatched. The CDR3 bases are TGTGCCAGCATGAGCGGGACTTTGGCCTACGAGCAGTACTTC. Translated, it gives CASMSGTLAYEQYF.

This clonotype was counted many times. The CDR3: CASSLQTGNEQFF. In DNA, the CDR3 is TGCGCCAGCAGCTTGCAGACCGGGAATGAGCAGTTCTTC. The chain is built from TRBV5-1 and TRBJ2-1; D is unclear. Trimming took off 1 base at V and 7 bases at J, with 9 bases between the two ends. The germline gives CDR1 SGHRS, CDR2 YFSETQ. There are 13 residues in the CDR3.

This clonotype was picked up many times. J is TRBJ2-7 and V is TRBV5-1; a possible D gene is TRBD1 (6 bases). Germline CDR1 and CDR2: SGHRS and YFSETQ. V was pared by 3 bases and J by 0 bases, with 10 bases between. The CDR3 totals 14 residues. The DNA for the CDR3 is TGCGCCAGCAGCTCAGGACAGAGCTCCTACGAGCAGTACTTC. This sequence encodes CASSSGQSSYEQYF. The full variable domain, rest sourced from reference TRBV5-1 and TRBJ2-7, is KAGVTQTPRYLIKTRGQQVTLSCSPISGHRSVSWYQQTPGQGLQFLFEYFSETQRNKGNFPGRFSGRQFSNSRSEMNVSTLELGDSALYLCASSSGQSSYEQYFGPGTRLTVT.

The table lists this clonotype with a few counts. The chain recombines TRBV2 with TRBJ2-1, with 8 nucleotides matching TRBD2. CDR3 length: 14 residues. V trimming: 4 bases; J trimming: 9 bases; junction bases outside the gene matches: 8. Germline assignment: CDR1 SNHLY and CDR2 FYNNEI. CDR3 DNA: TGTGCCAGCAGTGGGCGGGGGGATTTAAGTGAGCAGTTCTTC. This sequence encodes CASSGRGDLSEQFF.

The sample holds many counts of this clonotype. CDR3 coding DNA: TGCGCCAGCAGCACGGGACTCACCTACGAGCAGTACTTC. Its translation is CASSTGLTYEQYF. The V call is TRBV5-1, the J call TRBJ2-7; D possibly corresponds to TRBD2 (6 bases). Trimming pared 4 bases from V and 2 bases from J, leaving 10 bases between. This CDR3 is 13 amino acids long. Germline assignment: CDR1 SGHRS and CDR2 YFSETQ.

This clonotype was recorded many times. This chain links TRBV15 with TRBJ2-1; D not certain. Germline V CDR1 and CDR2: LNHNV, YYDKDF (reference sequence). The CDR3 consists of 12 residues. The germline V and J ends were trimmed by 0 bases and 9 bases, with 6 bases remaining between them. CDR3 bases: TGTGCCACCAGCAGAGATGTGGGTGAGCAGTTCTTC. Its protein is CATSRDVGEQFF.

This clonotype was found a few times. CDR3 nucleotide sequence: TGTGCCAGCAGCTCGACTAGCGGGGGGGCCCGCTCCTACAATGAGCAGTTCTTC. Translated, it gives CASSSTSGGARSYNEQFF. V gene TRBV7-9 combines with J gene TRBJ2-1, with 14 bases lining up with TRBD2. CDR3 length equals 18 residues. Unmatched junction bases numbered 5, after V lost 4 bases and J lost 0 bases. Germline CDR1 and CDR2: SEHNR and FQNEAQ (reference sequence).

This clonotype was detected many times. The chain is built from TRBV20-1 and TRBJ2-3; no reliable D call. The V and J ends lost 6 bases and 4 bases respectively, with 14 bases between them. The CDR3 runs 13 residues. Germline V CDR1 and CDR2: DFQATT, SNEGSKA (reference sequence). CDR3 bases: TGCAGTGCGCCGGGCCTACGCGCAGATACGCAGTATTTT. It encodes CSAPGLRADTQYF.

This clonotype has at least ten counts. V is TRBV4-2 and J is TRBJ2-1; TRBD2 aligns across 14 bases. The CDR3 is made up of 21 amino acids. From germline, CDR1 is LGHNA and CDR2 YNFKEQ. V lost 1 base to trimming and J lost 5 bases; unmatched junction nucleotides: 16. This CDR3 reads CASSQGSRGKTSGGADNEQFF. DNA of the CDR3: TGTGCCAGCAGCCAAGGGTCGAGAGGGAAGACTAGCGGGGGGGCGGACAATGAGCAGTTCTTC.

This clonotype occurred many times. V usage is TRBV29-1 and J usage is TRBJ2-1, with 8 positions matching TRBD2. Germline assignment: CDR1 SQVTM and CDR2 ANQGSEA. The CDR3 is made up of 14 amino acids. Trimming at V came to 6 bases and at J to 6 bases, leaving 10 bases not matched to a gene. For the CDR3, the DNA is TGCAGCGTGAGGGCCGGGGGGGGCGGCAATGAGCAGTTCTTC. Its protein product is CSVRAGGGGNEQFF.

The table lists this clonotype with many counts. The V call is TRBV4-1, the J call TRBJ2-7, with a tentative D call TRBD2 (7 bases). Germline V gene lookup returns CDR1 MGHRA and CDR2 YSYEKL. V lost 0 bases to trimming and J lost 4 bases, with 19 bases between them. The CDR3 extends over 17 amino acids. In nucleotides, the CDR3 is TGCGCCAGCAGCCAAGATAAAGTGGGGGGGCCTCGGTACGAGCAGTACTTC. It codes for CASSQDKVGGPRYEQYF.

This clonotype was detected a few times. The chain has TRBV11-2 and TRBJ1-5; possibly TRBD1 for D (6 bases). The ends were cut back, 1 base at V and 0 bases at J, with 13 bases in the middle. CDR3 length: 17 amino acids. Germline V gives CDR1 SGHAT, CDR2 FQNNGV. CDR3 nucleotides: TGTGCCAGCAGCTTAGGGGGGACACAGTATAGCAATCAGCCCCAGCATTTT. It codes for CASSLGGTQYSNQPQHF.

Many counts were recorded for this clonotype. V gene TRBV5-1 combines with J gene TRBJ2-3; D might be TRBD2 (6 bases). Trimming shortened V by 6 bases and J by 6 bases, and 17 bases separated the two germline ends. The CDR3 runs to 14 residues. Per the germline V gene, CDR1 is SGHRS and CDR2 is YFSETQ. This chain's CDR3 is CASNWGTAGDTQYF. The CDR3 DNA reads as TGCGCCAGCAACTGGGGGACGGCGGGGGATACGCAGTATTTT.

V and J are TRBV2 and TRBJ2-1, with 9 bases aligning to TRBD2. This CDR3 is built from 15 residues. Germline assignment: CDR1 SNHLY and CDR2 FYNNEI. With 8 bases clipped from V and 2 bases from J, the junction kept 7 bases outside the gene matches. The CDR3 sequence: CASRDGGGAYNEQFF. DNA of the CDR3: TGTGCCAGCCGAGATGGCGGGGGGGCCTACAATGAGCAGTTCTTC.

The chain employs TRBV3-1 and TRBJ1-2, with D maybe TRBD1 (5 bases). CDR3 length equals 13 residues. Germline lookup yields CDR1 LGHDT and CDR2 YNNKEL (reference sequence). V was clipped by 8 bases and J by 5 bases, with 15 bases between them. The DNA of the CDR3 is TGTGCCAGCTACTCCCCTGGGGGTTATGGCTACACCTTC. This translates into CASYSPGGYGYTF. The variable domain in full, completed from reference TRBV3-1 and TRBJ1-2, reads DTAVSQTPKYLVTQMGNDKSIKCEQNLGHDTMYWYKQDSKKFLKIMFSYNNKELIINETVPNRFSPKSPDKAHLNLHINSLELGDSAVYFCASYSPGGYGYTFGSGTRLTVV.

This clonotype was found many times. As DNA, the CDR3 is TGCGCCAGCAGCCGAACAAACGCCGGGACAGGAAACACCGGGGAGCTGTTTTTT. As protein: CASSRTNAGTGNTGELFF. The chain links TRBV4-1 to TRBJ2-2; the match to TRBD1 covers 8 bases. The CDR3 is 18 amino acids. V lost 4 bases and J lost 2; bases outside the gene matches: 12. Germline CDR1 and CDR2: MGHRA and YSYEKL.

In its sample, this clonotype was seen many times. The chain combines TRBV29-1 with TRBJ2-4, with D possibly matching TRBD2 (5 bases). From germline, CDR1 is SQVTM and CDR2 ANQGSEA. V was clipped by 4 bases and J by 9 bases, with 16 bases between them. This CDR3 is built from 13 residues. In DNA form, the CDR3 reads TGCAGCGTTGCGCAGGAGGCATTCGGCATTCAGTACTTC. Protein sequence: CSVAQEAFGIQYF. Drawing the rest from reference TRBV29-1 and TRBJ2-4, the complete variable domain is SAVISQKPSRDICQRGTSLTIQCQVDSQVTMMFWYRQQPGQSLTLIATANQGSEATYESGFVIDKFPISRPNLTFSTLTVSNMSPEDSSIYLCSVAQEAFGIQYFGAGTRLSVL.